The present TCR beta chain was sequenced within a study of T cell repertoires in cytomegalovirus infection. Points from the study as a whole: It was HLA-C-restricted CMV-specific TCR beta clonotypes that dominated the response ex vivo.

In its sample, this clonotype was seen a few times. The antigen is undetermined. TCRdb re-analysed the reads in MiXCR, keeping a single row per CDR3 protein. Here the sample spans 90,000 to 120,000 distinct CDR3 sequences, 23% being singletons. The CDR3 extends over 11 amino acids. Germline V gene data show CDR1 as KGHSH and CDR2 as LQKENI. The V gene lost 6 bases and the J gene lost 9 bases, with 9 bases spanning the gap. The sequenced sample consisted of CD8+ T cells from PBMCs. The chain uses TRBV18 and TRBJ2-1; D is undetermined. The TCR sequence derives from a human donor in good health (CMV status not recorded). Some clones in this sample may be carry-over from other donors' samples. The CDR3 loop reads CASSETGEQFF. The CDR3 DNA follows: TGTGCCAGCTCGGAGACTGGTGAGCAGTTCTTC.